This T cell receptor beta chain was documented in a study of shared clonotypes between healthy human individuals (dated by TCRdb to 2020 to 2022). A note on the overall study: Three men and two women, aged 18 to 49 years, made up the cohort. For each donor, three plates each were used for CD4 naive and CD4 memory, two plates were used for CD8 naive, and one plate was used for CD8 memory. Libraries were prepared and TCR repertoires were sequenced by different laboratories using diverse techniques, in order to increase sequencing depth and limit assay-specific biases. Leukapheresis yielded between about 0.85 and 10 billion PBMCs per donor. To estimate repertoire size and how much clonotype sharing occurs between individuals, the study deeply sequenced the blood TCR repertoires of roughly 5 healthy adults. The study at large found these results: Based on pairwise subsampling, the degree of clonotype sharing among donors was expected to be affected by sequencing depth. Because the study included a small number of donors, the genetic and exposure-history diversity represented was limited. When a handful of donors were compared, the shared fraction of clonotypes was about 5.2% for naive CD4, 3.5% to 4% for naive CD8, more than 2% for memory CD4, and around 0.37% for memory CD8. Higher generation probabilities were observed for clonotypes shared by all four sorted-subset donors than for non-shared clonotypes. Rarefaction of sorted-subset datasets indicated incomplete sequencing despite the large sequencing depth. Estimated clonotype richness was generally larger for naive than for memory subsets. Sampling was restricted to blood, and TCR repertoires in tissues likely differ from the TCR repertoires found in blood.

For the CD8 naive samples, CD45RO-negative cells were positively selected for CCR7, yielding a CD45RA+CCR7+ population from which TemRA cells were excluded. The donors were healthy, HIV-negative adults who had no recently reported acute infections or vaccinations. All donors were Caucasian adults living in Nashville, Tennessee, USA. Blood was obtained by leukapheresis, after which PBMCs were separated by Ficoll-Histopaque density gradient centrifugation and cryopreserved in liquid nitrogen vapor phase. Purity and quantity of every magnetically sorted T cell population were checked by analytical flow cytometry. Genomic DNA was isolated from each sorted fraction and quantified by UV absorbance on a Nanodrop 2000c. TCR CDR3 regions were amplified from genomic DNA by multiplex PCR using the deep immunoSEQ assay. For each cell subset, the extracted genomic DNA was distributed evenly across all wells of several immunoSEQ 96-well plates, and each plate served as one replicate. For sorted subsets, each replicate PCR was loaded with 200 to 250 ng genomic DNA, equivalent to 25,000 to 30,000 T cell genomes. The purified libraries were quantified using a Qubit 3.0 fluorometer, sized with a Bioanalyzer 2100, and then quantified again using the KAPA Library Quantification kit. Each immunoSEQ 96-well plate was sequenced on its own single-read 150-cycle Illumina NextSeq 550 flow cell. The paper's data handling went like this. The immunoSEQ output contained only junctional sequences without quality scores, so filtering could not match that applied to full-length reads. To assign V/J genes and CDR3, sequences were annotated against IMGT germline references using PyIR, a Python wrapper for IgBLAST v1.9. Any read was removed if the V/J assignment was weak (E-value above 1e-6), the CDR3 was missing, or the read contained stop codons, out-of-frame junctions, or ambiguous translated residues. V3J clonotypes were defined as sequences sharing the same inferred V gene, J gene, and CDR3 amino acid sequence. The percentage overlap between two repertoires was calculated by dividing the number of shared unique clonotypes by the size of the smaller repertoire. RTK rarefaction, the Chao1 estimator, and Recon v2.1 estimates of unobserved clonotypes were used to assess repertoire richness. OLGA was used to compute generation probabilities for all TCRbeta clonotypes that the gDNA method yielded from a few donors. Drawn from immuneACCESS, this table holds only the in-frame rearrangements with V and J called that TCRdb kept. Clones are partly lost; checked studies trace under half to an unresolved V gene and leave the rest unexplained. The V and J calls and clone size were taken over from that table, and D and trimming were inferred from the DNA. The sample table records about 2 million clones; approximately 95% of these occur just once. The ten largest clonotypes hold roughly 1.1% of the sample.

Note on this clone: No cognate antigen has been identified for it. No base qualities exist here, and no much larger clone lies one base off it.

The CDR3 spans 14 residues, from the cysteine through the phenylalanine. Just the 42-base CDR3 DNA is kept, in frame starting at base 1. The source material was naive CD8+ T cells sorted from blood. The sample's cell subset or site label, decoded: CD45RA+CCR7+. The rearrangement combines TRBV21-1 with TRBJ1-1. TRBV21-1 is recorded as a pseudogene. This TCR came from a man younger than 35 in good health. The CDR3 loop reads CASSIQRKYNEAFF. Here is the DNA: TGTGCCAGCAGCATACAGCGGAAGTACAATGAAGCTTTCTTT.